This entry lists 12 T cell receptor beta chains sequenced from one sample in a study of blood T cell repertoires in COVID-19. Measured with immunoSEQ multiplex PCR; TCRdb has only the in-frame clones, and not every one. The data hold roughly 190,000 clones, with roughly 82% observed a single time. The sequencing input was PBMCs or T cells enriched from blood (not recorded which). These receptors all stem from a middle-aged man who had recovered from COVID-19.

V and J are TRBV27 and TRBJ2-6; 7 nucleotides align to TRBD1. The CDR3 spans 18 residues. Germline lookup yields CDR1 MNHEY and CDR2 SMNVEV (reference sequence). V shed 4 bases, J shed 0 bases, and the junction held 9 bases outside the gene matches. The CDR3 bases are TGTGCCAGCAGTTCACTGGACAGGATCGACTCTGGGGCCAACGTCCTGACTTTC. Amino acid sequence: CASSSLDRIDSGANVLTF.

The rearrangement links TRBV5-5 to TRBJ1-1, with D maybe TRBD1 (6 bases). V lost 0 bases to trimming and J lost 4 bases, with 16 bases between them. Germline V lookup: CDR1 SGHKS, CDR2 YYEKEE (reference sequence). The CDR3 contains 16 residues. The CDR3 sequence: CASSLGSQGWGTEAFF. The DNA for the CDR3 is TGTGCCAGCAGCTTGGGATCTCAGGGGTGGGGCACTGAAGCTTTCTTT.

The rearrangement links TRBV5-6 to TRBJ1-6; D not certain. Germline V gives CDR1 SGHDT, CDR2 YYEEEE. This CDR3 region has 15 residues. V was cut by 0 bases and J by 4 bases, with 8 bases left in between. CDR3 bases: TGTGCCAGCAGCTTGGAACAGCAGTATAATTCACCCCTCCACTTT. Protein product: CASSLEQQYNSPLHF. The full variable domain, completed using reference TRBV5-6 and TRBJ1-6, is DAGVTQSPTHLIKTRGQQVTLRCSPKSGHDTVSWYQQALGQGPQFIFQYYEEEERQRGNFPDRFSGHQFPNYSSELNVNALLLGDSALYLCASSLEQQYNSPLHFGNGTRLTVT.

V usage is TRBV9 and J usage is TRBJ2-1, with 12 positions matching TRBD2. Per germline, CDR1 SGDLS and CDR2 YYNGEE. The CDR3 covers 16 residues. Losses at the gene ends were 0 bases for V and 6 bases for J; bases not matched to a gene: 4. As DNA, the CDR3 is TGTGCCAGCAGCGTAGAGGTACTAGCGGGAGGCAATGAGCAGTTCTTC. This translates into CASSVEVLAGGNEQFF.

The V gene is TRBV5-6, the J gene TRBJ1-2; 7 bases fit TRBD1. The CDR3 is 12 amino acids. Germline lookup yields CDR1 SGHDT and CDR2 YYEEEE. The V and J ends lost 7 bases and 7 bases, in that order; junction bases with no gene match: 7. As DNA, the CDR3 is TGTGCCAGCCATGACAGGGTCGGTGGCTACACCTTC. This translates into CASHDRVGGYTF.

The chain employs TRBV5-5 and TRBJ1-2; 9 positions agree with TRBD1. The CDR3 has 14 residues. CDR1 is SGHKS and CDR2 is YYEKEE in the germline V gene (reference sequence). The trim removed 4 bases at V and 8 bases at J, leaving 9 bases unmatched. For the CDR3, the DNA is TGTGCCAGCAGCACGGGACAGGGCAATGGAGGCTACACCTTC. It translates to CASSTGQGNGGYTF.

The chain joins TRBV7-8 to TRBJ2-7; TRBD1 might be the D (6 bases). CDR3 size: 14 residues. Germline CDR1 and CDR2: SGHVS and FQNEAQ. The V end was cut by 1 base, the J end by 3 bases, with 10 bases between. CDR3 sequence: CASSLGIGGYEQYF. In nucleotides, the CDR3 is TGTGCCAGCAGCTTAGGAATAGGGGGCTACGAGCAGTACTTC.

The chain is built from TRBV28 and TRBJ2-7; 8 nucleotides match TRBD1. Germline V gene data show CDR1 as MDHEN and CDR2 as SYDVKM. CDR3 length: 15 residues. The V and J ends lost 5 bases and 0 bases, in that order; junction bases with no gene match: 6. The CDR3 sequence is CASSPGQGYSYEQYF. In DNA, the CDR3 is TGTGCCAGCAGTCCCGGACAGGGTTACTCCTACGAGCAGTACTTC.

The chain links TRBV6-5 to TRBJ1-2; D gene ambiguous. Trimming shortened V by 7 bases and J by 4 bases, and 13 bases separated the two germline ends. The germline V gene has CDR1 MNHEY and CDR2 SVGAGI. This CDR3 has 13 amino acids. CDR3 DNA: TGTGCCAGCATTGTTGAGGCCACCTATGGCTACACCTTC. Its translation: CASIVEATYGYTF.

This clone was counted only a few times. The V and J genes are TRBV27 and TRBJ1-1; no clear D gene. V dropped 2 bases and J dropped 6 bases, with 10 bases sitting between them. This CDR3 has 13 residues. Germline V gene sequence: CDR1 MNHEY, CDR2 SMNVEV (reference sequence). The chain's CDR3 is CASSLRTPAEAFF. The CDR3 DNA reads TGTGCCAGCAGTTTAAGAACCCCGGCTGAAGCTTTCTTT.

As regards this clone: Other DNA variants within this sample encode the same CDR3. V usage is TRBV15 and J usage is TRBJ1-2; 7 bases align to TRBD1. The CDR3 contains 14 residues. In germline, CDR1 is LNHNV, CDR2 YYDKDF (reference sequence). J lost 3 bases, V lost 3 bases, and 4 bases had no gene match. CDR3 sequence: CATSRETGYYGYTF. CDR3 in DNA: TGTGCCACCAGCAGGGAGACAGGGTACTATGGCTACACCTTC.

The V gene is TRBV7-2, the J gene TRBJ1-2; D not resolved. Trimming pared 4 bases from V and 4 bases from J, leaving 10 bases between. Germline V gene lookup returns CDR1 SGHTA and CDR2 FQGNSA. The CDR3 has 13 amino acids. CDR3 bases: TGTGCCAGCAGCTCAGGTTTGGGCTATGGCTACACCTTC. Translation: CASSSGLGYGYTF.